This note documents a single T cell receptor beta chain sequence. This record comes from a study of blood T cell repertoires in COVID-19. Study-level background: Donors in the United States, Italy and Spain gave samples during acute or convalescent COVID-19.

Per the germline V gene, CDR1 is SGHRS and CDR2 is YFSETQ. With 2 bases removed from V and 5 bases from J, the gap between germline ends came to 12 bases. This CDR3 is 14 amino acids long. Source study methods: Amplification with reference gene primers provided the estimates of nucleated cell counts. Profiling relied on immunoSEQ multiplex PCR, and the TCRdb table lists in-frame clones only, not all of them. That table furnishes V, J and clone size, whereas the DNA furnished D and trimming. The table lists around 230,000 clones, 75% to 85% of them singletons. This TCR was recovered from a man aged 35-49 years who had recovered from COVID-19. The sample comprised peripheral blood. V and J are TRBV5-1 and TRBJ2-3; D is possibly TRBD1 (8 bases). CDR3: CASSFNRGGDTQYF. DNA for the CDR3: TGCGCCAGCAGCTTTAACAGGGGGGGAGATACGCAGTATTTT.